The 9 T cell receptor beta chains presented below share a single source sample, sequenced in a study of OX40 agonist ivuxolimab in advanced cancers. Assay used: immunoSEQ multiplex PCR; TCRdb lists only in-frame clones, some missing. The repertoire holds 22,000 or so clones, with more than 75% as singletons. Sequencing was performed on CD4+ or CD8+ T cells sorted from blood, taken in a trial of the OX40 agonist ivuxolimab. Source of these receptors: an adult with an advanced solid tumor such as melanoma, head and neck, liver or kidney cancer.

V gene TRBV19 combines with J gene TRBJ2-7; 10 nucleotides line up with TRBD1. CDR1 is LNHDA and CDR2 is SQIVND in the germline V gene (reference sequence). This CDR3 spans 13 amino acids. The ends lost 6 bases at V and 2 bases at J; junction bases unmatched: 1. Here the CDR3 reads CASRGTGAYEQYF. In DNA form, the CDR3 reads TGTGCCAGTAGGGGGACAGGGGCCTACGAGCAGTACTTC.

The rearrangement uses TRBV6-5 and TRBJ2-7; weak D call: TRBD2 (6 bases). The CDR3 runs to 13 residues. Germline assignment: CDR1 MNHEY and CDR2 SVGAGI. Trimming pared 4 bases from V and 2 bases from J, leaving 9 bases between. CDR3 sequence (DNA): TGTGCCAGCAGTTGGGACTCAGCCTACGAGCAGTACTTC. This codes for CASSWDSAYEQYF.

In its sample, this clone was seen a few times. The CDR3 spells CASRDRGLLDTQYF. In DNA, the CDR3 is TGTGCCAGTAGAGATAGGGGGCTTTTAGATACGCAGTATTTT. The rearrangement joins TRBV6-5 to TRBJ2-3; 7 bases fit TRBD1. This CDR3 is 14 amino acids long. V was pared by 9 bases and J by 5 bases, with 11 bases of the junction left unmatched. Germline lookup yields CDR1 MNHEY and CDR2 SVGAGI.

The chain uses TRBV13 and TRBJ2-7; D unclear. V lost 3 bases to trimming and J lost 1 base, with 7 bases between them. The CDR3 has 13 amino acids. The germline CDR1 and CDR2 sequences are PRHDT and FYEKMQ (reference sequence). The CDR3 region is CASSLGGSYEQYF. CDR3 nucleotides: TGTGCCAGCAGCTTGGGCGGATCCTACGAGCAGTACTTC.

In nucleotides, the CDR3 is TGTGCCAGCAGCTCATCACTAGCGGCCTCCCCAGACAATGAGCAGTTCTTC. It codes for CASSSSLAASPDNEQFF. This rearrangement joins TRBV7-9 to TRBJ2-1; 8 nucleotides align to TRBD2. The CDR3 is 17 residues long. Germline CDR1 SEHNR, CDR2 FQNEAQ (reference sequence). The junction had 13 bases not matched to a gene; V was cut back by 4 bases and J by 5 bases.

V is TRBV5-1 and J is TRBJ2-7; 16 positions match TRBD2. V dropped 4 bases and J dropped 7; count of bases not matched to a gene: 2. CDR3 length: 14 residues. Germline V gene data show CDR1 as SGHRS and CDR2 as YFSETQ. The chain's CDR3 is CASSGTSGRGEQYF. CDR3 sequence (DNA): TGCGCCAGCAGCGGGACTAGCGGGAGGGGAGAGCAGTACTTC.

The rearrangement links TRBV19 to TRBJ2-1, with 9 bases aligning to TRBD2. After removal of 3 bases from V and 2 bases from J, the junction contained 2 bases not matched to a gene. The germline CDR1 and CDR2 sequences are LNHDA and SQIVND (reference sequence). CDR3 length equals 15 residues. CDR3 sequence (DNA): TGTGCCAGTAGTATGGGACTAGCCACCTACAATGAGCAGTTCTTC. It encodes CASSMGLATYNEQFF.

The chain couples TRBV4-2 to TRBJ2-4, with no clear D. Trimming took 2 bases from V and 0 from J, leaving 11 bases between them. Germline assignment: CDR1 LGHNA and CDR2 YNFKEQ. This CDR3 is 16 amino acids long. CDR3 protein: CASSQLDGGAKNIQYF. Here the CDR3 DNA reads TGTGCCAGCAGCCAACTGGACGGTGGAGCCAAAAACATTCAGTACTTC.

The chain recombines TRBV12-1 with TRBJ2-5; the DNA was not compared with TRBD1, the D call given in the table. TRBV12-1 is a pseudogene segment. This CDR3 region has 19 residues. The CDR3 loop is CASSPLGQGSGSRPETQYF. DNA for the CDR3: TGTGCCAGCAGCCCACTCGGACAGGGGAGCGGGAGCCGCCCAGAGACCCAGTACTTC.